The entry below describes one T cell receptor (beta chain). The antigen is undetermined. This specimen includes other DNA sequences encoding the same CDR3. The donor cohort consisted entirely of Caucasian adults residing in Nashville, Tennessee. The entry originates in a study of shared clonotypes between healthy human individuals. Study-level points and caveats: Estimated richness was generally greater in naive than memory subsets.

Clones were read by immunoSEQ multiplex PCR, and TCRdb kept only the in-frame ones, dropping some. Of around 1.5 million clones listed, roughly 98% are singletons. Germline assignment: CDR1 SQVTM and CDR2 ANQGSEA. Germline trimming cut 4 bases from V and 5 bases from J; bases unmatched to any gene: 6. The CDR3 covers 15 residues. The chain is built from TRBV29-1 and TRBJ2-1; 12 bases fit TRBD2. This TCR was recovered from a man aged 25-45 years in good health. Material: naive CD4+ T cells sorted from blood. Documented subset: CD45RA+ positively selected. CDR3 DNA: TGCAGCGTTGGGCCAAGACTAGCGGGGGACAATGAGCAGTTCTTC. Protein: CSVGPRLAGDNEQFF.